Each of the 4 T cell receptor beta chains below was sequenced from the same sample in a study of graft-versus-host responses after intestinal transplantation. Their antigens are not known. Sequenced by immunoSEQ multiplex PCR; TCRdb stores in-frame clones only, minus some. The table has about 97,000 clones, roughly nine tenths seen once. The sample in question was unstimulated CD4+ T cells sorted from spleen or lymph node cells, obtained before transplant. These receptors all stem from a human donor who was the organ donor for an intestinal transplant.

Only one count was recorded for this clone. The chain links TRBV4-3 to TRBJ1-5, with no clear D. The CDR3 is 14 residues long. The germline CDR1 and CDR2 sequences are LGHNA and YSLEER. The ends were cut back, 0 bases at V and 5 bases at J, with 8 bases in the middle. CDR3 sequence reads: CASSQDRYYQPQHF. In nucleotides, the CDR3 is TGCGCCAGCAGCCAAGATCGGTATTATCAGCCCCAGCATTTT.

This chain uses TRBV5-4 with TRBJ1-5, with 8 positions matching TRBD1. Germline CDR1 reads SGHNT; CDR2 reads YYREEE (reference sequence). The CDR3 extends over 12 amino acids. Trimming at V came to 4 bases and at J to 6 bases, leaving 0 bases not matched to a gene. The CDR3 here is CASSDRGQPQHF. CDR3 DNA sequence: TGTGCCAGCAGCGACAGGGGTCAGCCCCAGCATTTT.

The chain carries TRBV7-9 and TRBJ2-6; D not certain. CDR1 SEHNR and CDR2 FQNEAQ come from the germline V gene (reference sequence). The CDR3 runs to 14 residues. Trimming pared 5 bases from V and 0 bases from J, leaving 5 bases between. The CDR3 loop reads CASSQASGANVLTF. Written as DNA, the CDR3 is TGTGCCAGCAGCCAAGCCTCTGGGGCCAACGTCCTGACTTTC.

The V call is TRBV7-8, the J call TRBJ2-7; 8 bases fit TRBD2. CDR3 length: 15 residues. Germline CDR1 and CDR2: SGHVS and FQNEAQ. With 2 bases clipped from V and 2 bases from J, the junction kept 5 bases outside the gene matches. CDR3 residues: CASSLLTSETYEQYF. The CDR3 nucleotides are TGTGCCAGCAGCTTATTGACTAGCGAGACCTACGAGCAGTACTTC.